Described below is a single T cell receptor (beta chain) sequence and its context. These data belong to a study of blood T cell repertoires in COVID-19. Study overall: Samples of COVID-19 (acute and convalescent) were obtained from the United States, Italy and Spain.

The germline V and J ends were trimmed by 4 bases and 2 bases, with 9 bases remaining between them. Per the germline V gene, CDR1 is SGHRS and CDR2 is YFSETQ. The CDR3 has 13 amino acids. Libraries were prepared by immunoSEQ multiplex PCR; TCRdb keeps only in-frame clonotypes and omits some of them. Here the sample spans roughly 330,000 clones, about 85% being singletons. Across roughly 25 US areas, participants ranged in age from 18 to 89 years. For recovered donors of Cohort 3, there were two negative PCRs, clearance, or symptom resolution. The specimen was PBMCs or T cells enriched from blood (not recorded which). This chain links TRBV5-1 with TRBJ1-1; D is perhaps TRBD1 (5 bases). The receptor's source is a young woman who had recovered from COVID-19. CDR3 loop: CASSADRNTEAFF. The CDR3 coding sequence is TGCGCCAGCAGCGCCGACAGAAACACTGAAGCTTTCTTT.